Reported below is one T cell receptor (beta chain). Its antigen is unidentified. This sample is drawn from a study of blood T cells in healthy people across ages. This CDR3 has 17 residues. Trimming took 4 bases from V and 7 from J; bases not matched to a gene: 13. Per the germline V gene, CDR1 is LGHNA and CDR2 is YSLEER. Primed by a sample-barcoded 5' primer and a J-beta primer mix, a second PCR proceeded for roughly 6 to 12 cycles. The yield of each sample was at least 2.5 million CDR3-containing paired-end reads. TCRdb used MiXCR to reprocess the 5' RACE reads, holding one entry per CDR3 protein. Of under 1 million distinct CDR3 sequences in the sample, 40% to 50% were seen once. Whole-study results and caveats: From one million sequenced T cells, diversity estimates were lower bounds.

Sequencing was performed on blood. The TCR originated in a man between 60 and 70 years old in good health. The chain carries TRBV4-3 and TRBJ2-1, with 10 bases identical to TRBD2. Here the CDR3 reads CASSPRVIAGGGNEQFF. CDR3 bases: TGCGCCAGCAGCCCAAGGGTGATAGCGGGGGGCGGGAATGAGCAGTTCTTC.